The 20 T cell receptor beta chains below come from one sample, sequenced in a study of CD8 T cells in Susac syndrome (dated by TCRdb to about 2019). Library generation was performed with the immunoSEQ multiplex PCR assay. RNA was extracted using the RNeasy kit, and roughly 0.45 to 1 ug of the RNA was reverse transcribed with random hexamers. The public sequencing data were trimmed at Q25 with fastp and processed into clonotypes with MiXCR by TCRdb, which kept only in-frame beta chains. Under each unique CDR3 protein, matching rows form one entry showing the most common genes and DNA. For this sample the table gives under 200,000 distinct CDR3 sequences, of which around 92% were detected only once. The ten largest clones capture about 0.073% of the sample. Sequenced: CD4+ T cells from PBMCs. These TCRs come from a human donor in good health.

A single count supports this clonotype. This rearrangement joins TRBV11-2 to TRBJ2-1; 9 bases map to TRBD2. CDR3 length equals 15 residues. The ends lost 5 bases at V and 4 bases at J; junction bases unmatched: 6. Germline CDR1 SGHAT, CDR2 FQNNGV. CDR3: CASSISREGYNEQFF. Written as DNA, the CDR3 is TGTGCCAGCAGCATTTCGCGGGAGGGTTACAATGAGCAGTTCTTC.

V is TRBV24-1 and J is TRBJ1-5, with 8 bases fitting TRBD1. CDR1 is KGHDR and CDR2 is SFDVKD in the germline V gene. The trim removed 5 bases at V and 3 bases at J, leaving 2 bases unmatched. The CDR3 spans 14 residues. The CDR3 protein is CATSAGGSNQPQHF. The CDR3 nucleotides read TGTGCCACCAGTGCAGGGGGCTCCAATCAGCCCCAGCATTTT.

This sequence joins TRBV12-3 or TRBV12-4 and TRBJ1-3; D unclear. This CDR3 is built from 12 residues. The V gene lost 3 bases and the J gene lost 6 bases, with 6 bases spanning the gap. This CDR3 reads CASSLSENTIYF. The CDR3 DNA reads TGTGCCAGCAGTTTGTCAGAAAACACCATATATTTT.

V and J are TRBV7-3 and TRBJ2-2; D is perhaps TRBD2 (5 bases). V lost 7 bases and J 6 bases, leaving 12 bases between the germline ends. Germline assignment: CDR1 SGHTA and CDR2 FQGTGA. The CDR3 contains 13 residues. The CDR3 region is CASTRGTAGELFF. CDR3 DNA sequence: TGTGCCAGCACACGGGGAACGGCCGGGGAGCTGTTTTTT.

J is TRBJ1-1 and V is TRBV15; possible D gene TRBD1, 5 bases. Trimming shortened V by 1 base and J by 5 bases, and 11 bases separated the two germline ends. The CDR3 covers 14 residues. In germline, CDR1 is LNHNV, CDR2 YYDKDF (reference sequence). CDR3 DNA sequence: TGTGCCACCAGCAGAGGTGGGGGGGGGACTGAAGCTTTCTTT. This encodes CATSRGGGGTEAFF.

The V and J genes are TRBV2 and TRBJ1-2; TRBD1 agrees at 9 bases. Germline CDR1 SNHLY, CDR2 FYNNEI. The length of the CDR3 is 12 residues. Trimming at V came to 4 bases and at J to 6 bases, leaving 0 bases not matched to a gene. DNA for the CDR3: TGTGCCAGCAGTGGGACAGGGGATGGCTACACCTTC. Translating gives CASSGTGDGYTF.

This rearrangement joins TRBV6-2 or TRBV6-3 to TRBJ2-1; no clear D gene. Germline V gene lookup returns CDR1 MNHEY and CDR2 SVGEGT. The CDR3 runs to 11 residues. V was shortened by 8 bases and J by 6 bases, with 8 bases between the two germline ends. Written as DNA, the CDR3 is TGTGCCAGCGCAGACGGCAATGAGCAGTTCTTC. It codes for CASADGNEQFF.

This chain connects TRBV20-1 to TRBJ2-7, with 14 bases lining up with TRBD2. CDR1 is DFQATT and CDR2 is SNEGSKA in the germline V gene (reference sequence). The CDR3 is made up of 17 amino acids. Losses at the gene ends were 8 bases for V and 3 bases for J; bases not matched to a gene: 15. CDR3 protein: CSPLKGLAGEGYYEQYF. The CDR3 DNA sequence: TGCAGTCCGCTTAAGGGACTAGCGGGGGAGGGCTACTACGAGCAGTACTTC.

This rearrangement joins TRBV20-1 to TRBJ2-3, with D uncertain. Germline V gene sequence: CDR1 DFQATT, CDR2 SNEGSKA (reference sequence). The CDR3 contains 12 residues. The V gene lost 5 bases and the J gene lost 11 bases, with 17 bases spanning the gap. CDR3 nucleotide sequence: TGCAGTGCTTACTCTACAAGGGATGGGCAGTATTTT. This codes for CSAYSTRDGQYF.

The rearrangement joins TRBV5-1 to TRBJ1-5, with TRBD1 as a possible D gene (6 bases). With 4 bases removed from V and 1 base from J, the gap between germline ends came to 12 bases. The CDR3 contains 15 residues. Germline-derived CDR1 and CDR2 are SGHRS and YFSETQ. CDR3 coding DNA: TGCGCCAGCAGCCTCGGAGACAGGAGCAATCAGCCCCAGCATTTT. It specifies CASSLGDRSNQPQHF.

This clonotype was detected only once. This chain joins TRBV6-6 and TRBJ1-1, with 7 bases fitting TRBD1. Germline V CDR1 and CDR2: MNHNY, SVGAGI (reference sequence). The CDR3 has 15 amino acids. Trimming cost V 6 bases and J 1 base; bases outside gene matches: 8. CDR3 loop: CASRKRQGQNTEAFF. DNA for the CDR3: TGTGCCAGCAGAAAGCGACAGGGACAGAACACTGAAGCTTTCTTT.

The rearrangement joins TRBV12-3 or TRBV12-4 to TRBJ1-1; a possible D gene is TRBD1 (5 bases). Trimming took off 1 base at V and 4 bases at J, with 10 bases between the two ends. The length of the CDR3 is 14 residues. The CDR3 DNA is TGTGCCAGCAGTTTAGATGGCAGGGCCACTGAAGCTTTCTTT. It codes for CASSLDGRATEAFF.

This clonotype was seen a single time. This CDR3 reads CASSLTAGPNTEAFF. The CDR3 DNA is TGTGCCAGCAGCTTAACAGCCGGCCCTAACACTGAAGCTTTCTTT. This chain uses TRBV7-2 with TRBJ1-1; D is unresolved. Trimming left V 2 bases short and J 2 bases short, with 12 bases between. CDR1 is SGHTA and CDR2 is FQGNSA in the germline V gene. The CDR3 length is 15 residues.

The chain uses TRBV6-2 or TRBV6-3 and TRBJ2-2; 7 nucleotides align to TRBD2. The germline V gene encodes CDR1 MNHEY and CDR2 SVGEGT. Trimming at V came to 6 bases and at J to 5 bases, leaving 6 bases not matched to a gene. The CDR3 contains 14 residues. The CDR3 DNA reads TGTGCCAGCAGAATGACTAGCAGGACCGGGGAGCTGTTTTTT. Its translation is CASRMTSRTGELFF.

The J gene is TRBJ2-1, the V gene TRBV24-1; TRBD2 agrees at 8 bases. Trimming at V came to 3 bases and at J to 8 bases, leaving 5 bases not matched to a gene. Germline assignment: CDR1 KGHDR and CDR2 SFDVKD. This CDR3 has 14 amino acids. Here the CDR3 DNA reads TGTGCCACCAGTGATCGGGGGGGCAGGGATGAGCAGTTCTTC. It is translated as CATSDRGGRDEQFF.

V and J are TRBV7-3 and TRBJ2-1; 9 bases fit TRBD2. V shed 10 bases, J shed 9 bases, and the junction held 13 bases outside the gene matches. The CDR3 extends over 14 amino acids. Germline V CDR1 and CDR2: SGHTA, FQGTGA. In DNA form, the CDR3 reads TGTGCCACCGCGTTGGGGACTAGCTCTTCTGAGCAGTTCTTC. The encoded protein is CATALGTSSSEQFF.

CDR3 protein: CSADRAYQETQYF. For the CDR3, the DNA is TGCAGCGCTGACAGGGCCTACCAAGAGACCCAGTACTTC. The chain carries TRBV29-1 and TRBJ2-5; 7 bases match TRBD1. This CDR3 comprises 13 residues. Germline CDR1 SQVTM, CDR2 ANQGSEA. Trimming cost V 7 bases and J 0 bases; bases outside gene matches: 5.

The V call is TRBV5-1, the J call TRBJ1-1; 7 bases map to TRBD1. Trimming at V came to 3 bases and at J to 3 bases, leaving 14 bases not matched to a gene. Germline CDR1 reads SGHRS; CDR2 reads YFSETQ. CDR3 size: 17 residues. Written as DNA, the CDR3 is TGCGCCAGCAGCTCGGGAGGGACAGCCGGTCCGGACACTGAAGCTTTCTTT. Amino acid sequence: CASSSGGTAGPDTEAFF.

The gene calls are TRBV7-9 and TRBJ1-2, with 8 bases that match TRBD1. This CDR3 spans 15 amino acids. The ends lost 4 bases at V and 4 bases at J; junction bases unmatched: 8. Germline assignment: CDR1 SEHNR and CDR2 FQNEAQ (reference sequence). The CDR3 region is CASSSNRQGSYGYTF. CDR3 coding DNA: TGTGCCAGCAGCTCGAACCGACAGGGGAGCTATGGCTACACCTTC.

The gene calls are TRBV6-1 and TRBJ2-1, with 9 nucleotides matching TRBD1. Per germline, CDR1 MNHNS and CDR2 SASEGT. V lost 8 bases to trimming and J lost 5 bases; unmatched junction nucleotides: 7. The length of the CDR3 is 14 residues. The CDR3 loop is CASDEDRGHNEQFF. The CDR3 nucleotides are TGTGCCAGCGACGAGGACAGGGGCCACAATGAGCAGTTCTTC.